This T cell receptor (beta chain) was captured by sequencing in a study of blood T cell repertoires in COVID-19. Whole-study context: PBMCs, B-cell-depleted T cells, or T cells provided the cDNA or gDNA that made up the material.

This CDR3 has 15 amino acids. V lost 2 bases to trimming and J lost 0 bases, with 11 bases between them. Per the germline V gene, CDR1 is SEHNR and CDR2 is FQNEAQ (reference sequence). This clone has just a few counts. The data were produced by immunoSEQ multiplex PCR, yet TCRdb's version contains in-frame clones alone and is incomplete. The sample carries 300,000 or so clones, roughly 87% recorded once. Cohort 3 donors counted as recovered after two negative PCRs, clearance, or resolved symptoms. Sequencing was performed on PBMCs or T cells enriched from blood (not recorded which). This receptor was taken from a woman under 40 who had recovered from COVID-19. The chain carries TRBV7-9 and TRBJ2-7; D not certain. The CDR3 is CASSLLPQVSYEQYF. For the CDR3, the DNA is TGTGCCAGCAGCTTACTCCCGCAGGTCTCCTACGAGCAGTACTTC.